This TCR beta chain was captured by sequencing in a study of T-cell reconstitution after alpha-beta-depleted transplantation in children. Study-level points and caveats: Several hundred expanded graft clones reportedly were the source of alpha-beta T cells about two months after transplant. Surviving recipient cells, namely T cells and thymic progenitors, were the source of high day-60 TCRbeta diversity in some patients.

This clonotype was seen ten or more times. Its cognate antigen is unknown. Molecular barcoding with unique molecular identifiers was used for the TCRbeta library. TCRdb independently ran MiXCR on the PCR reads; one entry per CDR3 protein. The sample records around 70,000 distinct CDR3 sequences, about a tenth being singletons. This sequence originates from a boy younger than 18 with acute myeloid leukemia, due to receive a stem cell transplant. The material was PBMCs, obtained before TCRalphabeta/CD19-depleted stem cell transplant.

CDR3 protein: CSAENPAKNIQYF. The CDR3 DNA reads as TGCAGCGCGGAAAACCCCGCCAAAAACATTCAGTACTTC. This chain links TRBV29-1 with TRBJ2-4; D gene unclear. The CDR3 spans 13 residues. V was pared by 7 bases and J by 1 base, with 11 bases between. Germline CDR1 and CDR2: SQVTM and ANQGSEA.